This TCR beta chain was observed in a study of monozygotic twins with inflammatory bowel disease. Reanalyzing the 5' RACE reads, TCRdb keeps one entry per CDR3 protein, without DNA. This sample's table has about 160,000 distinct CDR3 sequences. The CDR3 loop spans 12 amino acids. Germline CDR1 and CDR2: SGDLS and YYNGEE. The sequenced sample was blood. The V gene is TRBV9, the J gene TRBJ1-5; TCRdb names TRBD1, which stays unverified in the absence of DNA. This sequence originates from a human donor with ulcerative colitis or Crohn's disease, or a healthy co-twin of an affected twin (not recorded which). The chain's CDR3 is CASSSGSQPQHF.